Presented here are 18 T cell receptor beta chains from one specimen sequenced in a study of T cell responses to AZD1222 COVID-19 vaccine. Sequencing used immunoSEQ multiplex PCR; TCRdb keeps in-frame clones, though not all of them. Here the sample spans some 140,000 clones, roughly 94% being singletons. The source material was peripheral blood, sampled on day 0 of AZD1222 vaccination. Receptors originate from an adult in good health.

This clone has a single count. V gene TRBV7-2 combines with J gene TRBJ2-7; 11 positions agree with TRBD1. The CDR3 is 18 amino acids. Germline loops: CDR1 SGHTA, CDR2 FQGNSA. J gave up 2 bases and V 4 bases, and 13 bases lay outside the gene matches. The CDR3 region is CASSSRTGGGLTTYEQYF. In DNA, the CDR3 is TGTGCCAGCAGCTCCAGGACAGGGGGCGGTTTAACTACCTACGAGCAGTACTTC.

The chain uses TRBV25-1 and TRBJ1-3; 7 bases fit TRBD1. The CDR3 covers 18 residues. V was clipped by 1 base and J by 0 bases; unmatched bases: 9. CDR1 is MGHDK, CDR2 SYGVNS, per germline. The CDR3 loop is CASSEWGRGSISGNTIYF. The CDR3 DNA reads as TGTGCCAGCAGTGAATGGGGCAGGGGGTCTATCTCTGGAAACACCATATATTTT.

This chain uses TRBV5-1 with TRBJ1-2, with 7 nucleotides matching TRBD1. The CDR3 covers 14 residues. The germline V gene encodes CDR1 SGHRS and CDR2 YFSETQ. V lost 4 bases, J lost 4 bases, and 7 bases stayed unmatched. CDR3 nucleotide sequence: TGCGCCAGCAGCCTTCGACAGGGAGGCTATGGCTACACCTTC. It translates to CASSLRQGGYGYTF.

This clone was detected once. This sequence joins TRBV28 and TRBJ1-5, with D maybe TRBD1 (5 bases). There are 14 residues in the CDR3. Trimming stripped 5 bases from V and 4 bases from J, with 12 bases between. CDR1 MDHEN and CDR2 SYDVKM come from the germline V gene. The CDR3 nucleotides are TGTGCCAGCAGTCTCCGCGAGGGGAATCAGCCCCAGCATTTT. This translates into CASSLREGNQPQHF.

The rearrangement uses TRBV5-4 and TRBJ1-4, with TRBD1 matching 7 bases. The CDR3 spans 17 residues. V shed 4 bases and J 0 bases; nucleotides not matched to a gene: 9. In germline, CDR1 is SGHNT, CDR2 YYREEE (reference sequence). CDR3 nucleotides: TGTGCCAGCAGCCGGACAGGCGTGGCAGCAACTAATGAAAAACTGTTTTTT. This sequence encodes CASSRTGVAATNEKLFF.

This rearrangement joins TRBV12-5 to TRBJ1-1; a weak D match, TRBD1 (6 bases). CDR3 length equals 13 residues. Germline V gene lookup returns CDR1 LGHNT and CDR2 FRNRAP. V was shortened by 7 bases and J by 4 bases, with 13 bases between the two germline ends. CDR3 coding DNA: TGTGCTAGTGCATGGGGGCTGGGCACTGAAGCTTTCTTT. Residues: CASAWGLGTEAFF.

The table lists this clone with a few counts. The chain uses TRBV7-9 and TRBJ2-3; 11 nucleotides agree with TRBD2. V was pared by 3 bases and J by 0 bases, with 5 bases of the junction left unmatched. Per the germline V gene, CDR1 is SEHNR and CDR2 is FQNEAQ (reference sequence). The CDR3 covers 17 residues. CDR3 in DNA: TGTGCCAGCAGCTTCCTTAGCGGGGGGGGTAGCACAGATACGCAGTATTTT. Protein sequence: CASSFLSGGGSTDTQYF. Using reference TRBV7-9 and TRBJ2-3 for the parts outside the CDR3, the full variable domain is DTGVSQNPRHKITKRGQNVTFRCDPISEHNRLYWYRQTLGQGPEFLTYFQNEAQLEKSRLLSDRFSAERPKGSFSTLEIQRTEQGDSAMYLCASSFLSGGGSTDTQYFGPGTRLTVL.

As regards this clone: The junction does not match germline at one end; this may be a read error. The chain carries TRBV5-1 and TRBJ2-1, with 9 bases lining up with TRBD2. The CDR3 totals 16 residues. CDR1 is SGHRS, CDR2 YFSETQ, per germline. CDR3 bases: TGCCCCAGCGGGACTCGCGGGGGGGCGGGTTACAATGAGCAGTTCTTC. Protein product: CPSGTRGGAGYNEQFF. Filled out from reference TRBV5-1 and TRBJ2-1, the complete variable domain reads KAGVTQTPRYLIKTRGQQVTLSCSPISGHRSVSWYQQTPGQGLQFLFEYFSETQRNKGNFPGRFSGRQFSNSRSEMNVSTLELGDSALYLCPSGTRGGAGYNEQFFGPGTRLTVL.

V usage is TRBV4-2 and J usage is TRBJ2-6; no firm D call. This CDR3 has 16 residues. Germline assignment: CDR1 LGHNA and CDR2 YNFKEQ. Trimming removed 0 bases at V and 1 base at J, with 7 bases between. In DNA form, the CDR3 reads TGTGCCAGCAGCCAAGACTGGAGTTCTGGGGCCAACGTCCTGACTTTC. The encoded protein is CASSQDWSSGANVLTF.

The J gene is TRBJ1-2, the V gene TRBV7-6; D ambiguous. CDR1 is SGHVS and CDR2 is FNYEAQ in the germline V gene. The CDR3 is made up of 15 amino acids. V lost 2 bases and J lost 2, with 12 bases in between. CDR3 protein: CASSLTSPGNYGYTF. The CDR3 DNA reads as TGTGCCAGCAGCTTAACGTCGCCGGGGAACTATGGCTACACCTTC.

This chain links TRBV7-2 with TRBJ1-4, with 7 bases fitting TRBD1. CDR3 size: 14 residues. Losses at the gene ends were 4 bases for V and 2 bases for J; bases not matched to a gene: 1. CDR1 is SGHTA, CDR2 FQGNSA, per germline. The CDR3 is CASSSDRTNEKLFF. The DNA for the CDR3 is TGTGCCAGCAGCTCGGACAGGACTAATGAAAAACTGTTTTTT.

V is TRBV11-2 and J is TRBJ1-2; D gene unclear. CDR3 length equals 14 residues. With 5 bases removed from V and 8 bases from J, the gap between germline ends came to 18 bases. Germline loops: CDR1 SGHAT, CDR2 FQNNGV. This CDR3 reads CASSRGITGRGYTF. The CDR3 nucleotides read TGTGCCAGCAGCCGCGGGATTACCGGGAGAGGCTACACCTTC.

The chain couples TRBV9 to TRBJ1-1; 7 bases are shared with TRBD1. The CDR3 has 14 amino acids. From germline, CDR1 is SGDLS and CDR2 YYNGEE. Germline trimming cut 2 bases from V and 1 base from J; bases unmatched to any gene: 2. CDR3 nucleotides: TGTGCCAGCAGCGTGGGACAGCAGAACACTGAAGCTTTCTTT. This translates into CASSVGQQNTEAFF.

The rearrangement uses TRBV24-1 and TRBJ2-5; possible D gene TRBD1, 6 bases. The CDR3 length is 14 residues. The germline V and J ends were trimmed by 7 bases and 5 bases, with 16 bases remaining between them. Germline CDR1 reads KGHDR; CDR2 reads SFDVKD. The CDR3 is CATRGALGHETQYF. The CDR3 nucleotides read TGTGCCACCAGGGGGGCCCTGGGTCATGAGACCCAGTACTTC.

The rearrangement joins TRBV9 to TRBJ2-2, with TRBD1 matching 10 bases. The CDR3 totals 15 residues. Germline values: CDR1 SGDLS, CDR2 YYNGEE. V lost 10 bases to trimming and J lost 9 bases; unmatched junction nucleotides: 15. CDR3 sequence: CARHEGQGSIRELFF. The CDR3 DNA reads TGTGCCCGCCACGAGGGACAGGGGTCCATCAGGGAGCTGTTTTTT.

The chain employs TRBV4-1 and TRBJ2-7; 8 bases are a match to TRBD1. J gave up 2 bases and V 3 bases, and 15 bases lay outside the gene matches. The CDR3 is 18 residues long. Germline-derived CDR1 and CDR2 are MGHRA and YSYEKL. Here the CDR3 DNA reads TGCGCCAGCAGCCACTTTCCCCGCGGACAGGGAGAGACCTACGAGCAGTACTTC. Translating gives CASSHFPRGQGETYEQYF.

V gene TRBV7-9 combines with J gene TRBJ1-2; tentatively, D is TRBD1 (5 bases). V shed 6 bases and J shed 5 bases, with 16 bases lying between them. This CDR3 region has 14 residues. Germline CDR1 and CDR2: SEHNR and FQNEAQ (reference sequence). CDR3 DNA: TGTGCCAGCAGTCCCGGGACGGCAGTTTATGGCTACACCTTC. As protein: CASSPGTAVYGYTF.

The V call is TRBV5-1, the J call TRBJ2-1; 10 bases align to TRBD1. The junction had 7 bases not matched to a gene; V was cut back by 5 bases and J by 5 bases. CDR3 length: 15 residues. The V gene's germline CDR1 is SGHRS and CDR2 YFSETQ. CDR3 nucleotides: TGCGCCAGCAGGAAGGCCGGGACAGGGGACAATGAGCAGTTCTTC. Translating it yields CASRKAGTGDNEQFF.